A single sample is the source of the 32 T cell receptor beta chains below, sequenced in a study of beta chain features in type 1 diabetes. All of the isolated RNA was reverse transcribed, so expressed TCRB transcripts were sequenced. Produced via immunoSEQ multiplex PCR; TCRdb's table is partial and in-frame only. The data contain under 130,000 clones, 28% of them singletons. Study-wide findings and caveats: Type 1 diabetes patients had moderately but significantly shorter TCRB CDR3s in all four CD4+ subsets.

The antigens for these receptors are not known. Sequenced material: central memory CD4+ T cells from blood. These receptors were collected from a woman aged 18 to 35 with type 1 diabetes.

CDR3 sequence: CASSLEDRNEYF. The CDR3 DNA reads TGTGCCAGCAGCTTAGAGGACAGAAACGAATATTTT. The gene calls are TRBV7-9 and TRBJ1-3; a possible D gene is TRBD1 (6 bases). Germline CDR1 SEHNR, CDR2 FQNEAQ (reference sequence). V dropped 1 base and J dropped 15 bases, with 13 bases sitting between them. This CDR3 is 12 amino acids long.

In DNA, the CDR3 is TGTGCCAGCAGTCCCAAGACGACAGACTTCTACGAGCAGTACTTC. Protein: CASSPKTTDFYEQYF. This chain links TRBV27 with TRBJ2-7, with a weak D call TRBD1 (5 bases). Germline V lookup: CDR1 MNHEY, CDR2 SMNVEV (reference sequence). The CDR3 runs 15 residues. Trimming left V 5 bases short and J 3 bases short, with 17 bases between.

This clone turned up a few times. The CDR3 protein is CATRQGVGSYEQYV. CDR3 in DNA: TGTGCCACCCGACAGGGGGTGGGATCCTACGAGCAGTACGTC. The chain links TRBV6-1 to TRBJ2-7, with 9 nucleotides matching TRBD1. The CDR3 is 14 residues long. V dropped 10 bases and J dropped 1; count of bases not matched to a gene: 8. Germline V lookup: CDR1 MNHNS, CDR2 SASEGT.

This clone has more than one count but fewer than ten. The chain employs TRBV28 and TRBJ1-2, with a tentative D call TRBD1 (6 bases). Trimming cost V 5 bases and J 5 bases, with 9 bases left between them. CDR3 length: 12 residues. The germline V gene encodes CDR1 MDHEN and CDR2 SYDVKM. The CDR3 loop reads CASSQGFYGYTF. DNA of the CDR3: TGTGCCAGCAGTCAGGGGTTTTATGGCTACACCTTC.

In its sample, this clone was seen a few times. The chain employs TRBV19 and TRBJ2-3; 7 bases match TRBD1. The CDR3 runs 15 residues. Germline V gene sequence: CDR1 LNHDA, CDR2 SQIVND (reference sequence). V was pared by 6 bases and J by 2 bases, with 8 bases of the junction left unmatched. The CDR3 DNA sequence: TGTGCCAGTAGCCCCGGACAGGTTATCACAGATACGCAGTATTTT. Its protein is CASSPGQVITDTQYF. The full variable domain, with the rest looked up from reference TRBV19 and TRBJ2-3, is DGGITQSPKYLFRKEGQNVTLSCEQNLNHDAMYWYRQDPGQGLRLIYYSQIVNDFQKGDIAEGYSVSREKKESFPLTVTSAQKNPTAFYLCASSPGQVITDTQYFGPGTRLTVL.

The chain recombines TRBV7-9 with TRBJ2-1; 12 nucleotides line up with TRBD2. V was pared by 1 base and J by 3 bases, with 4 bases of the junction left unmatched. From germline, CDR1 is SEHNR and CDR2 FQNEAQ (reference sequence). This CDR3 spans 17 amino acids. CDR3 in DNA: TGTGCCAGCAGCTTAGGGCTAGCGGGAGGGCGCTACAATGAGCAGTTCTTC. Its protein product is CASSLGLAGGRYNEQFF.

This chain connects TRBV18 to TRBJ1-1; a weak D match, TRBD1 (6 bases). Germline CDR1 reads KGHSH; CDR2 reads LQKENI. The CDR3 runs to 14 residues. The V end was cut by 3 bases, the J end by 2 bases, with 10 bases between. CDR3 DNA sequence: TGTGCCAGCTCACCGGACAGTGCTAACACTGAAGCTTTCTTT. Its protein is CASSPDSANTEAFF.

This clone was picked up one time. This sample includes further DNA sequences coding for the same CDR3. The chain uses TRBV6-5 and TRBJ2-5, with a tentative D call TRBD1 (6 bases). Germline V gene sequence: CDR1 MNHEY, CDR2 SVGAGI. CDR3 length equals 13 residues. V was shortened by 6 bases and J by 5 bases, with 13 bases between the two germline ends. This CDR3 reads CASRRGGPETQYF. As DNA, the CDR3 is TGTGCCAGCAGGCGAGGGGGACCGGAGACCCAGTACTTC.

The chain's CDR3 is CASSQDRSEAFF. As DNA, the CDR3 is TGTGCCAGCTCACAGGACAGGTCTGAAGCTTTCTTT. The rearrangement links TRBV18 to TRBJ1-1; TRBD1 agrees at 7 bases. Looked up from germline, CDR1 is KGHSH and CDR2 is LQKENI. The CDR3 length is 12 residues. The trim removed 4 bases at V and 6 bases at J, leaving 2 bases unmatched.

The chain has TRBV18 and TRBJ1-1, with D maybe TRBD1 (6 bases). Per germline, CDR1 KGHSH and CDR2 LQKENI. V was shortened by 5 bases and J by 2 bases, with 9 bases between the two germline ends. This CDR3 comprises 13 residues. The CDR3 nucleotides are TGTGCCAGCTCAGGGGGCCGCAACACTGAAGCTTTCTTT. It encodes CASSGGRNTEAFF.

In nucleotides, the CDR3 is TGTGCCACAGTGCGGGATCGGAGATGGGAGACCCAGTACTTC. Amino acids: CATVRDRRWETQYF. This sequence joins TRBV6-1 and TRBJ2-5; D is possibly TRBD2 (6 bases). V lost 10 bases and J lost 5, with 20 bases in between. The CDR3 totals 14 residues. Germline V lookup: CDR1 MNHNS, CDR2 SASEGT.

The sample holds a few counts of this clone. The CDR3: CASRKQHQPQHF. DNA of the CDR3: TGTGCCAGCAGAAAACAGCATCAGCCCCAGCATTTT. The chain has TRBV28 and TRBJ1-5; D call uncertain. Trimming pared 6 bases from V and 5 bases from J, leaving 8 bases between. Germline CDR1 reads MDHEN; CDR2 reads SYDVKM. This CDR3 comprises 12 residues. Filled out from reference TRBV28 and TRBJ1-5, the complete variable domain reads DVKVTQSSRYLVKRTGEKVFLECVQDMDHENMFWYRQDPGLGLRLIYFSYDVKMKEKGDIPEGYSVSREKKERFSLILESASTNQTSMYLCASRKQHQPQHFGDGTRLSIL.

The chain employs TRBV5-1 and TRBJ2-5; no clear D. V lost 7 bases and J 3 bases, leaving 10 bases between the germline ends. Germline V gives CDR1 SGHRS, CDR2 YFSETQ. CDR3 length: 12 amino acids. CDR3 in amino acids: CASAWREETQYF. CDR3 sequence (DNA): TGCGCCAGCGCCTGGAGAGAAGAGACCCAGTACTTC.

This clone has more than one count but fewer than ten. This same CDR3 is encoded by further DNA sequences in the sample. The gene calls are TRBV5-1 and TRBJ2-2; D perhaps matches TRBD1 (6 bases). Trimming removed 2 bases from V and 4 bases from J, with 6 bases in between. The CDR3 has 13 residues. Germline-derived CDR1 and CDR2 are SGHRS and YFSETQ. The chain's CDR3 is CASSLQGTGELFF. The DNA for the CDR3 is TGCGCCAGCAGCTTACAGGGCACCGGGGAGCTGTTTTTT.

The V call is TRBV28, the J call TRBJ2-1; 7 bases are a match to TRBD2. J was trimmed by 4 bases and V by 4 bases; bases with no gene match: 10. CDR3 length: 16 residues. Looked up from germline, CDR1 is MDHEN and CDR2 is SYDVKM. The CDR3 is CASSSPGGALYNEQFF. Here the CDR3 DNA reads TGTGCCAGCAGTTCCCCGGGAGGAGCCCTTTACAATGAGCAGTTCTTC.

This clone came up a few times. The rearrangement joins TRBV9 to TRBJ2-1; D gene uncertain. V was trimmed by 0 bases and J by 9 bases, leaving 7 bases between them. The CDR3 consists of 12 residues. Germline V gene data show CDR1 as SGDLS and CDR2 as YYNGEE. The CDR3: CASSVDGAEQFF. The CDR3 coding sequence is TGTGCCAGCAGCGTAGACGGAGCTGAGCAGTTCTTC.

This clone was seen a few times. This sequence joins TRBV27 and TRBJ1-1, with 7 bases matching TRBD1. Trimming cost V 2 bases and J 0 bases; bases outside gene matches: 3. Germline V CDR1 and CDR2: MNHEY, SMNVEV (reference sequence). The CDR3 totals 15 residues. CDR3 region: CASSLQGVLNTEAFF. CDR3 DNA sequence: TGTGCCAGCAGTTTACAGGGGGTGCTGAACACTGAAGCTTTCTTT.

The V and J genes are TRBV7-6 and TRBJ1-3; 7 bases map to TRBD1. Germline CDR1 is SGHVS and CDR2 is FNYEAQ. The CDR3 has 15 residues. J was trimmed by 4 bases and V by 2 bases; bases with no gene match: 5. The CDR3 sequence: CASSLSPGGGNTIYF. CDR3 coding DNA: TGTGCCAGCAGCTTATCCCCAGGGGGAGGAAACACCATATATTTT.

This clone was picked up a small number of times. The J gene is TRBJ2-1, the V gene TRBV7-2; TRBD2 might be the D (6 bases). The V gene lost 11 bases and the J gene lost 4 bases, with 15 bases spanning the gap. This CDR3 comprises 13 residues. Germline CDR1 SGHTA, CDR2 FQGNSA. The CDR3 here is CAGTSTAYNEQFF. DNA for the CDR3: TGTGCCGGCACTAGCACCGCATACAATGAGCAGTTCTTC.

This clone was picked up a small number of times. The chain joins TRBV14 to TRBJ2-2; 7 nucleotides align to TRBD1. The V gene end was trimmed by 4 bases and the J gene end by 7 bases; junction bases not matched to a gene: 12. The CDR3 is made up of 16 amino acids. Germline V lookup: CDR1 SGHDN, CDR2 FVKESK. The CDR3 region has the DNA TGTGCCAGCAGCCCCCCCAGACAGGGTGGAAACGGGGAGCTGTTTTTT. Protein sequence: CASSPPRQGGNGELFF.

This clone has only a few counts. The V and J genes are TRBV29-1 and TRBJ1-5; TRBD1 aligns across 7 bases. The CDR3 loop spans 12 amino acids. The V gene's germline CDR1 is SQVTM and CDR2 ANQGSEA. With 7 bases clipped from V and 4 bases from J, the junction kept 4 bases outside the gene matches. CDR3 region: CSAAQGNQPQHF. In DNA, the CDR3 is TGCAGCGCCGCACAGGGGAATCAGCCCCAGCATTTT.

This clone was seen a handful of times. This chain joins TRBV19 and TRBJ2-2, with 11 bases fitting TRBD2. The CDR3 contains 16 residues. J gave up 7 bases and V 6 bases, and 10 bases lay outside the gene matches. Germline V gene sequence: CDR1 LNHDA, CDR2 SQIVND (reference sequence). CDR3: CASSRTSGSIGGELFF. CDR3 nucleotides: TGTGCCAGTAGCCGAACTAGCGGGAGTATCGGCGGGGAGCTGTTTTTT.

The rearrangement links TRBV18 to TRBJ1-1, with D maybe TRBD1 (6 bases). The length of the CDR3 is 15 residues. Germline values: CDR1 KGHSH, CDR2 LQKENI. Trimming removed 6 bases from V and 3 bases from J, with 17 bases in between. Here the CDR3 DNA reads TGTGCCAGCTCGCTATATACCAACAGGGACACTGAAGCTTTCTTT. This encodes CASSLYTNRDTEAFF.

CDR3 nucleotide sequence: TGTGCCAGCAGCTTTTGGGCTAGCGGACCCTACGAGCAGTACGTC. This translates into CASSFWASGPYEQYV. This chain links TRBV7-9 with TRBJ2-7; 7 bases agree with TRBD2. Per the germline V gene, CDR1 is SEHNR and CDR2 is FQNEAQ (reference sequence). Trimming at V came to 3 bases and at J to 2 bases, leaving 7 bases not matched to a gene. The CDR3 covers 15 residues.

The chain links TRBV11-2 to TRBJ2-1; TRBD2 matches at 12 bases. V shed 3 bases, J shed 7 bases, and the junction held 1 base outside the gene matches. The CDR3 sequence is 14 residues long. Germline V gene sequence: CDR1 SGHAT, CDR2 FQNNGV. As DNA, the CDR3 is TGTGCCAGCAGCTTGACTAGCGGGGGAAATGAGCAGTTCTTC. It is translated as CASSLTSGGNEQFF.

This rearrangement joins TRBV28 to TRBJ2-3; D is uncertain. The germline V and J ends were trimmed by 2 bases and 1 base, with 7 bases remaining between them. Per germline, CDR1 MDHEN and CDR2 SYDVKM. This CDR3 spans 14 amino acids. As DNA, the CDR3 is TGTGCCAGCAGTTTAGAGTTCGGCACAGATACGCAGTATTTT. Translated: CASSLEFGTDTQYF.

This clone occurred a few times. This chain joins TRBV18 and TRBJ2-1, with 7 bases matching TRBD1. This CDR3 contains 16 residues. Losses at the gene ends were 6 bases for V and 5 bases for J; bases not matched to a gene: 13. Germline CDR1 reads KGHSH; CDR2 reads LQKENI. The CDR3 DNA sequence: TGTGCCAGCTCTCCTACAGGGGCCCCCAGCAACAATGAGCAGTTCTTC. This codes for CASSPTGAPSNNEQFF. The whole variable domain, remainder taken from reference TRBV18 and TRBJ2-1, is NAGVMQNPRHLVRRRGQEARLRCSPMKGHSHVYWYRQLPEEGLKFMVYLQKENIIDESGMPKERFSAEFPKEGPSILRIQQVVRGDSAAYFCASSPTGAPSNNEQFFGPGTRLTVL.

This chain connects TRBV29-1 to TRBJ2-7, with 9 bases lining up with TRBD1. CDR1 and CDR2 (germline): SQVTM, ANQGSEA. This CDR3 contains 13 residues. With V trimmed by 4 bases and J by 6 bases, 7 bases remained unmatched. In nucleotides, the CDR3 is TGCAGCGTTGCTGGCCAGACAGGGGGCGAGCAGTACTTC. Amino acids: CSVAGQTGGEQYF.

The chain combines TRBV7-9 with TRBJ1-4, with TRBD1 as a possible D gene (6 bases). V was shortened by 5 bases and J by 5 bases, with 9 bases between the two germline ends. This CDR3 has 13 amino acids. The germline V gene encodes CDR1 SEHNR and CDR2 FQNEAQ (reference sequence). The chain's CDR3 is CASSPQGNEKLFF. CDR3 nucleotides: TGTGCCAGCAGCCCCCAGGGGAATGAAAAACTGTTTTTT.

This clone was detected a few times. This rearrangement joins TRBV19 to TRBJ1-1; a possible D gene is TRBD1 (6 bases). The germline CDR1 and CDR2 sequences are LNHDA and SQIVND (reference sequence). The V and J ends lost 7 bases and 0 bases respectively, with 12 bases between them. The length of the CDR3 is 14 residues. The CDR3 sequence: CASKDDRLNTEAFF. As DNA, the CDR3 is TGTGCCAGTAAGGATGACAGGTTGAACACTGAAGCTTTCTTT.

The genes are TRBV29-1 and TRBJ2-1, with 9 bases fitting TRBD2. The junction had 7 bases not matched to a gene; V was cut back by 7 bases and J by 6 bases. Germline V gives CDR1 SQVTM, CDR2 ANQGSEA. This CDR3 is 13 amino acids long. The CDR3 DNA sequence: TGCAGCGGCGGACTAGCGATCGGCAATGAGCAGTTCTTC. Its protein is CSGGLAIGNEQFF.

This clone is medium-sized. The chain joins TRBV29-1 to TRBJ2-6; D uncertain. Germline loops: CDR1 SQVTM, CDR2 ANQGSEA. CDR3 length equals 14 residues. The V end was cut by 7 bases, the J end by 0 bases, with 10 bases between. The DNA for the CDR3 is TGCAGCGCTACGACTGACTCTGGGGCCAACGTCCTGACTTTC. Its protein is CSATTDSGANVLTF.